This T cell receptor beta chain originates from a study of shared clonotypes between healthy human individuals. The repertoire was sequenced with immunoSEQ multiplex PCR; TCRdb's copy has only in-frame clones and lacks some. Of 730,000 or so clones listed, roughly 78% are singletons. The V end lost 3 bases, the J end lost 1 base, and 4 bases lay between the germline ends. This CDR3 is 13 amino acids long. CDR1 SGHRS and CDR2 YFSETQ come from the germline V gene. The sequence was obtained from a woman in her 30s in good health. Material for sequencing was memory CD4+ T cells sorted from blood. The subset here: CD45RA-negative fraction. The chain employs TRBV5-1 and TRBJ2-2, with D uncertain. Here the CDR3 DNA reads TGCGCCAGCAGCTCCCTGAACACCGGGGAGCTGTTTTTT. Its protein is CASSSLNTGELFF.